The 2 T cell receptor beta chains below were found in one sample sequenced in a study of STAT3 mutations in large granular lymphocyte leukemia. The antigens these receptors bind are not known. Profiling relied on immunoSEQ multiplex PCR, and the TCRdb table lists in-frame clones only, not all of them. The sample includes 10,000 to 15,000 clones, over 75% of them seen just once. Overall study results and limits: Every T-cell large granular lymphocyte leukemia patient had at least one immunodominant TCR beta clonotype.

Sequenced material: PBMCs. Receptors originate from a human donor with T large granular lymphocyte leukemia. Some clones in this sample may be carry-over from other donors' samples.

This chain links TRBV4-1 with TRBJ1-4, with TRBD1 matching 7 bases. Trimming cost V 1 base and J 4 bases; bases outside gene matches: 3. The CDR3 contains 15 residues. Looked up from germline, CDR1 is MGHRA and CDR2 is YSYEKL. Here the CDR3 reads CASSQGAGGNEKLFF. In nucleotides, the CDR3 is TGCGCCAGCAGCCAAGGTGCAGGGGGTAATGAAAAACTGTTTTTT.

The rearrangement links TRBV14 to TRBJ2-3; 8 positions agree with TRBD2. V was pared by 3 bases and J by 9 bases, with 5 bases of the junction left unmatched. The V gene's germline CDR1 is SGHDN and CDR2 FVKESK. This CDR3 contains 13 residues. The CDR3 loop is CASSHSGRSTQYF. In DNA, the CDR3 is TGTGCCAGCAGCCACAGCGGGAGATCCACGCAGTATTTT.